Below are 30 T cell receptor beta chains sequenced from a single sample in a study of lymphopenia after photon versus proton radiotherapy. Sequencing used immunoSEQ multiplex PCR; TCRdb keeps in-frame clones, though not all of them. The sample shows some 70,000 clones, 87% of them seen only once. The sample here was peripheral blood, taken from a patient treated with proton-based radiotherapy. These receptors originate from a man at least 80 years old with esophageal cancer.

The rearrangement uses TRBV11-2 and TRBJ1-2, with TRBD1 matching over 7 bases. The CDR3 covers 14 residues. CDR1 is SGHAT and CDR2 is FQNNGV in the germline V gene. V trimming: 5 bases; J trimming: 4 bases; junction bases outside the gene matches: 7. DNA for the CDR3: TGTGCCAGCAGCAGAAACAGGGGAGGCTATGGCTACACCTTC. Its protein is CASSRNRGGYGYTF.

V gene TRBV6-9 combines with J gene TRBJ1-1; D gene ambiguous. The CDR3 runs to 11 residues. Germline CDR1 is MNHGY and CDR2 is SVAAGI. V was shortened by 8 bases and J by 8 bases, with 12 bases between the two germline ends. CDR3 bases: TGTGCCAGCTCCAACGAGAGGGAAGCTTTCTTT. Translation: CASSNEREAFF.

This sequence joins TRBV27 and TRBJ1-5; no firm D call. Between the trimmed V and J ends, which lost 3 bases and 0 bases, there was a span of 9 bases. Germline V gene lookup returns CDR1 MNHEY and CDR2 SMNVEV (reference sequence). The CDR3 totals 15 residues. The CDR3 DNA reads TGTGCCAGCAGTTTCGGCATATATAGCAATCAGCCCCAGCATTTT. As protein: CASSFGIYSNQPQHF.

This rearrangement joins TRBV29-1 to TRBJ2-1; possibly TRBD1 or TRBD2 for D (6 bases each). Trimming left V 6 bases short and J 7 bases short, with 22 bases between. Germline CDR1 reads SQVTM; CDR2 reads ANQGSEA. CDR3 length equals 15 residues. In DNA form, the CDR3 reads TGCAGCGTCCAAAGTAGGGGGGCCGCTCGGAATGAGCAGTTCTTC. The encoded protein is CSVQSRGAARNEQFF.

The rearrangement joins TRBV6-5 to TRBJ1-2, with 7 bases fitting TRBD1. V gave up 4 bases and J gave up 6 bases; unmatched junction bases: 11. The length of the CDR3 is 15 residues. Germline assignment: CDR1 MNHEY and CDR2 SVGAGI. The CDR3, as DNA: TGTGCCAGCAGTTCACCCCGACAGGGAGGAAATGGCTACACCTTC. As protein: CASSSPRQGGNGYTF.

The gene calls are TRBV5-5 and TRBJ2-7; 10 bases match TRBD1. This CDR3 has 15 amino acids. After removal of 4 bases from V and 0 bases from J, the junction contained 4 bases not matched to a gene. The V gene's germline CDR1 is SGHKS and CDR2 YYEKEE (reference sequence). The CDR3 loop is CASSKGQGISYEQYF. CDR3 nucleotides: TGTGCCAGCAGCAAGGGACAGGGGATCTCCTACGAGCAGTACTTC.

This rearrangement joins TRBV5-6 to TRBJ1-6; 8 bases agree with TRBD1. V shed 5 bases and J 9 bases; nucleotides not matched to a gene: 10. Germline CDR1 reads SGHDT; CDR2 reads YYEEEE. The CDR3 is 15 residues long. CDR3 sequence (DNA): TGTGCCAGCAGTTCCGCGACAGGGGTGGGTTCACCCCTCCACTTT. Translating gives CASSSATGVGSPLHF.

The V gene is TRBV10-3, the J gene TRBJ2-5, with D uncertain. The length of the CDR3 is 14 residues. With 3 bases removed from V and 3 bases from J, the gap between germline ends came to 11 bases. Germline CDR1 is ENHRY and CDR2 is SYGVKD. The CDR3 region has the DNA TGTGCCATCAGTGATGGGTTGATGGAAGAGACCCAGTACTTC. Translated: CAISDGLMEETQYF.

A note on this clone: Other DNA sequences of this sample code for an identical CDR3. CDR3 residues: CASKSGTGGPNTGELFF. The CDR3 nucleotides are TGCGCCAGCAAGAGCGGGACAGGGGGGCCCAACACCGGGGAGCTGTTTTTT. The chain has TRBV10-2 and TRBJ2-2, with 11 bases matching TRBD1. CDR3 length equals 17 residues. V lost 7 bases and J lost 2; bases outside the gene matches: 9. Per the germline V gene, CDR1 is WSHSY and CDR2 is SAAADI.

This chain links TRBV11-2 with TRBJ2-1, with 10 bases lining up with TRBD1. V shed 3 bases, J shed 2 bases, and the junction held 1 base outside the gene matches. The CDR3 spans 15 residues. From germline, CDR1 is SGHAT and CDR2 FQNNGV. This chain's CDR3 is CASSFGQGAYNEQFF. The CDR3 DNA follows: TGTGCCAGCAGCTTTGGACAGGGGGCCTACAATGAGCAGTTCTTC.

J is TRBJ2-1 and V is TRBV5-4, with 8 bases identical to TRBD1. Losses at the gene ends were 0 bases for V and 4 bases for J; bases not matched to a gene: 3. In germline, CDR1 is SGHNT, CDR2 YYREEE (reference sequence). CDR3 size: 15 residues. The CDR3 region has the DNA TGTGCCAGCAGCTTGGACACAGGGGGTTACAATGAGCAGTTCTTC. Translated, it gives CASSLDTGGYNEQFF.

The CDR3 region is CAWREFEAFF. The CDR3 coding sequence is TGTGCCTGGAGAGAATTTGAAGCTTTCTTT. The chain links TRBV30 to TRBJ1-1; D ambiguous. The length of the CDR3 is 10 residues. Between the trimmed V and J ends, which lost 3 bases and 7 bases, there was a span of 6 bases. Germline CDR1 is GTSNPN and CDR2 is SVGIG (reference sequence).

CDR3 nucleotides: TGTGCCACCAGCAGGTCGGACAGCAGCACAGATACGCAGTATTTT. Translation: CATSRSDSSTDTQYF. The chain couples TRBV15 to TRBJ2-3, with a possible D match to TRBD1 (6 bases). V was trimmed by 3 bases and J by 0 bases, leaving 10 bases between them. This CDR3 spans 15 amino acids. From germline, CDR1 is LNHNV and CDR2 YYDKDF (reference sequence).

The chain couples TRBV19 to TRBJ1-2, with 9 nucleotides matching TRBD1. This CDR3 has 15 residues. The V gene's germline CDR1 is LNHDA and CDR2 SQIVND (reference sequence). Trimming removed 2 bases from V and 8 bases from J; junction bases left unmatched: 9. The CDR3 DNA reads TGTGCCAGTAGTATATCGCGGGACAGGGCATCCGGCTACACCTTC. Amino acids: CASSISRDRASGYTF.

CDR3 loop: CASSVGGSAGAYEQYF. The CDR3 nucleotides are TGTGCCAGCAGCGTAGGGGGGTCCGCCGGCGCCTACGAGCAGTACTTC. The chain combines TRBV9 with TRBJ2-5; perhaps D is TRBD1 or TRBD2 (5 bases each). Matching the DNA end better, TRBJ2-7 makes the J call doubtful. Germline CDR1 reads SGDLS; CDR2 reads YYNGEE. The CDR3 has 16 residues.

The V and J genes are TRBV6-4 and TRBJ1-5; D gene uncertain. The CDR3 extends over 12 amino acids. In germline, CDR1 is MRHNA, CDR2 SNTAGT. The ends were cut back, 5 bases at V and 9 bases at J, with 11 bases in the middle. CDR3 loop: CASSCRWRPQHF. The CDR3 bases are TGTGCCAGCAGTTGTAGGTGGAGGCCCCAGCATTTT.

The chain carries TRBV6-5 and TRBJ2-7, with unresolved D. Trimming removed 5 bases at V and 3 bases at J, with 8 bases between. This CDR3 is 12 amino acids long. Germline V gene lookup returns CDR1 MNHEY and CDR2 SVGAGI. CDR3 region: CASSRTNYEQYF. Written as DNA, the CDR3 is TGTGCCAGCAGTCGGACGAACTACGAGCAGTACTTC.

This chain joins TRBV7-2 and TRBJ2-2; TRBD2 matches 10 bases. Germline V gene lookup returns CDR1 SGHTA and CDR2 FQGNSA. After removal of 1 base from V and 6 bases from J, the junction contained 14 bases not matched to a gene. The CDR3 consists of 19 residues. The CDR3, as DNA: TGTGCCAGCAGCTTAGGGCATCCAAGCGGGAGGGCCTTGTCCGGGGAGCTGTTTTTT. Its protein product is CASSLGHPSGRALSGELFF.

Only a few counts were recorded for this clone. This chain links TRBV5-4 with TRBJ2-7, with TRBD1 as a possible D gene (5 bases). Trimming left V 0 bases short and J 0 bases short, with 13 bases between. There are 16 residues in the CDR3. Looked up from germline, CDR1 is SGHNT and CDR2 is YYREEE (reference sequence). The CDR3 is CASSLEGRADSYEQYF. The CDR3, as DNA: TGTGCCAGCAGCTTGGAAGGCAGGGCTGACTCCTACGAGCAGTACTTC.

The V call is TRBV4-3, the J call TRBJ2-5; D is perhaps TRBD1 or TRBD2 (6 bases each). Germline V lookup: CDR1 LGHNA, CDR2 YSLEER. Trimming took off 0 bases at V and 5 bases at J, with 10 bases between the two ends. This CDR3 is 14 amino acids long. The CDR3 DNA follows: TGCGCCAGCAGCCAAGAACCGGGGGCCGAGACCCAGTACTTC. Translated: CASSQEPGAETQYF.

This chain joins TRBV28 and TRBJ2-2; D is uncertain. Per germline, CDR1 MDHEN and CDR2 SYDVKM. V was shortened by 6 bases and J by 1 base, with 12 bases between the two germline ends. The CDR3 is 15 amino acids. The CDR3 sequence: CASSSIGRNTGELFF. CDR3 DNA: TGTGCCAGCAGCAGCATAGGGCGGAACACCGGGGAGCTGTTTTTT.

V gene TRBV7-2 combines with J gene TRBJ2-5; D call uncertain. The J call is in doubt because the DNA end fits TRBJ2-7 better. The CDR3 consists of 13 residues. CDR1 and CDR2 (germline): SGHTA, FQGNSA. CDR3 DNA sequence: TGTGCCAGCAGCTTATCGAGTAGGTACGAGCAGTACTTC. Residues: CASSLSSRYEQYF.

The rearrangement uses TRBV10-3 and TRBJ2-1, with 7 bases matching TRBD2. The CDR3 totals 13 residues. The germline V gene encodes CDR1 ENHRY and CDR2 SYGVKD. V shed 4 bases and J 9 bases; nucleotides not matched to a gene: 6. CDR3 amino acids: CAISGRTRSEQFF. The DNA of the CDR3 is TGTGCCATCAGTGGGAGGACTAGGTCTGAGCAGTTCTTC.

The V and J genes are TRBV29-1 and TRBJ1-1; maybe TRBD1 (5 bases). The CDR3 spans 14 residues. V was shortened by 2 bases and J by 1 base, with 11 bases between the two germline ends. In germline, CDR1 is SQVTM, CDR2 ANQGSEA. In DNA form, the CDR3 reads TGCAGCGTTGAAAGGGGATGGACGAACACTGAAGCTTTCTTT. This codes for CSVERGWTNTEAFF.

The genes are TRBV19 and TRBJ1-3, with 7 bases aligning to TRBD1. The CDR3 covers 16 residues. The junction had 7 bases not matched to a gene; V was cut back by 5 bases and J by 0 bases. Per germline, CDR1 LNHDA and CDR2 SQIVND (reference sequence). CDR3 residues: CASSDNRGGSGNTIYF. In DNA form, the CDR3 reads TGTGCCAGTAGTGACAACAGGGGTGGCTCTGGAAACACCATATATTTT.

The chain recombines TRBV5-1 with TRBJ2-1; TRBD2 matches 8 bases. This CDR3 comprises 16 residues. CDR1 is SGHRS and CDR2 is YFSETQ in the germline V gene. The trim removed 0 bases at V and 10 bases at J, leaving 12 bases unmatched. The CDR3 loop reads CASSLDLAGLAGEQFF. DNA of the CDR3: TGCGCCAGCAGCTTGGACCTAGCGGGTCTCGCTGGGGAGCAGTTCTTC.

The rearrangement uses TRBV15 and TRBJ2-1, with D possibly being TRBD2 (5 bases). The CDR3 is 16 residues long. CDR1 LNHNV and CDR2 YYDKDF come from the germline V gene (reference sequence). Trimming took 3 bases from V and 4 from J, leaving 16 bases between them. CDR3 residues: CATSRPGRWGYNEQFF. CDR3 DNA sequence: TGTGCCACCAGCAGGCCGGGGAGATGGGGTTACAATGAGCAGTTCTTC.

The chain joins TRBV19 to TRBJ1-4, with TRBD1 matching over 8 bases. From germline, CDR1 is LNHDA and CDR2 SQIVND (reference sequence). V lost 4 bases to trimming and J lost 0 bases; unmatched junction nucleotides: 4. The CDR3 is made up of 16 amino acids. CDR3 DNA sequence: TGTGCCAGTAGTAGGACAGGGCCTGCAACTAATGAAAAACTGTTTTTT. Its translation is CASSRTGPATNEKLFF.

This sequence joins TRBV2 and TRBJ2-4; 9 bases match TRBD1. Per germline, CDR1 SNHLY and CDR2 FYNNEI. J was trimmed by 0 bases and V by 8 bases; bases with no gene match: 2. CDR3 length: 14 residues. CDR3 in amino acids: CASGQGIAKNIQYF. The CDR3 nucleotides are TGTGCCAGCGGACAGGGGATAGCCAAAAACATTCAGTACTTC.

This clone appeared a single time. CDR3 sequence: CAISEGKGWYEQYF. CDR3 bases: TGTGCCATCAGTGAAGGAAAGGGTTGGTACGAGCAGTACTTC. This chain links TRBV10-3 with TRBJ2-7; D remains unclear. The CDR3 has 14 residues. The germline V gene encodes CDR1 ENHRY and CDR2 SYGVKD. Trimming took 3 bases from V and 4 from J, leaving 13 bases between them.